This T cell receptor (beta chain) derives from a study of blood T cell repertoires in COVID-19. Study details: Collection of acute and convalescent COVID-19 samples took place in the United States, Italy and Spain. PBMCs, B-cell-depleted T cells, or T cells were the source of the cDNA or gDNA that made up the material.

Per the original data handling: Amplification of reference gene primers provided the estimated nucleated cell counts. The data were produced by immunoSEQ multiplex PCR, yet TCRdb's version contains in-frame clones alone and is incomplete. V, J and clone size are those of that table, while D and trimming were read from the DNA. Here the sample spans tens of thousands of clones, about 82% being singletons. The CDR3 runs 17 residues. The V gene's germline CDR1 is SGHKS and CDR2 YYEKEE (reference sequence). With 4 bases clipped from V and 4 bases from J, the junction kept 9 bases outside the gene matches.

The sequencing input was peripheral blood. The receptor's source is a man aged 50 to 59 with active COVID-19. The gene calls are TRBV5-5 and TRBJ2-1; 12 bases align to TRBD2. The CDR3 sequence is CASSPGGGTSGYNEQFF. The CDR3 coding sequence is TGTGCCAGCAGCCCCGGTGGCGGGACTAGCGGGTACAATGAGCAGTTCTTC.